The 10 T cell receptor beta chains reported below all come from one sample, sequenced in a study of vaccination and CD4 T cells after COVID-19. The Oncomine TCR Beta short-read assay was what sequenced the DNA obtained from cultured CD4+ T cells. TCRdb processed the PCR reads anew with MiXCR; each CDR3 protein has one entry. This sample has 14,000 to 15,000 distinct CDR3 sequences, with 53% found just once. Which antigens these TCRs recognize remains unknown. The sample's treatment: approximately 9-day PBMC culture with coronavirus spike peptide pools or control peptides (ViraFEST assay). The sample was CD4+ T cells from blood, cultured in vitro, taken before SARS-CoV-2 vaccination. The receptors originated from a human donor who had recovered from COVID-19.

The chain links TRBV6-1 to TRBJ2-5; D unresolved. The CDR3 is 15 amino acids. V was pared by 11 bases and J by 4 bases, with 23 bases between. Germline values: CDR1 MNHNS, CDR2 SASEGT. CDR3 nucleotides: TGTGCCGTCCAGCACACATCAGGTCCCTCAGAGACCCAGTACTTC. Protein sequence: CAVQHTSGPSETQYF.

This clonotype was observed a few times. The chain is built from TRBV6-1 and TRBJ1-5; maybe TRBD1 (5 bases). This CDR3 comprises 15 residues. The V end lost 2 bases, the J end lost 4 bases, and 12 bases lay between the germline ends. CDR1 and CDR2 from the germline V gene are MNHNS and SASEGT. As DNA, the CDR3 is TGTGCCAGCAGTGAACTCAGGGTACGTAATCAGCCCCAGCATTTT. It yields the protein CASSELRVRNQPQHF.

This clonotype was seen only a few times. V is TRBV2 and J is TRBJ2-3; TRBD2 might be the D (5 bases). Trimming pared 6 bases from V and 5 bases from J, leaving 21 bases between. In germline, CDR1 is SNHLY, CDR2 FYNNEI. The CDR3 is 16 amino acids. CDR3 amino acids: CASRDRLLREGDTQYF. The CDR3 DNA reads TGTGCCAGCAGGGACCGCCTGCTCCGGGAAGGAGATACGCAGTATTTT.

The rearrangement uses TRBV6-1 and TRBJ1-1, with D unresolved. Trimming took off 0 bases at V and 0 bases at J, with 11 bases between the two ends. The CDR3 totals 16 residues. The germline V gene encodes CDR1 MNHNS and CDR2 SASEGT. CDR3 bases: TGTGCCAGCAGTGAAGCTTATCGGCGAATGAACACTGAAGCTTTCTTT. As protein: CASSEAYRRMNTEAFF.

This chain joins TRBV2 and TRBJ2-7; no reliable D call. Per the germline V gene, CDR1 is SNHLY and CDR2 is FYNNEI. V was pared by 4 bases and J by 0 bases, with 7 bases between. CDR3 length equals 13 residues. Here the CDR3 reads CASSGNLSYEQYF. The CDR3, as DNA: TGTGCCAGCAGTGGCAACCTCTCCTACGAGCAGTACTTC.

In its sample, this clonotype was seen a few times. The chain couples TRBV6-1 to TRBJ2-1; no clear D. There are 14 residues in the CDR3. V was clipped by 5 bases and J by 3 bases, with 11 bases between them. Germline V gene sequence: CDR1 MNHNS, CDR2 SASEGT. The CDR3 bases are TGTGCCAGCAGTACCTTCGGAAGCTACAATGAGCAGTTCTTC. As protein: CASSTFGSYNEQFF.

About this clonotype: Compared with germline, one end of the junction differs, possibly owing to a read error. The chain has TRBV20-1 and TRBJ1-1; TRBD1 matches 7 bases. The CDR3 runs 13 residues. Germline lookup yields CDR1 DFQATT and CDR2 SNEGSKA (reference sequence). This CDR3 is CSARGQVNTEAFF. The CDR3 DNA reads TGCAGTGCCAGAGGACAGGTGAACACTGAAGCTTTCTTT.

V usage is TRBV20-1 and J usage is TRBJ1-2; 8 bases agree with TRBD1. V shed 2 bases, J shed 10 bases, and the junction held 12 bases outside the gene matches. There are 14 residues in the CDR3. Germline loops: CDR1 DFQATT, CDR2 SNEGSKA (reference sequence). The CDR3 bases are TGCAGTGCTAGAACTACCGGGACAGGATTGGACTACACCTTC. Amino acids: CSARTTGTGLDYTF.

The genes are TRBV6-1 and TRBJ1-5; D is undetermined. There are 14 residues in the CDR3. V was clipped by 4 bases and J by 3 bases, with 10 bases between them. From germline, CDR1 is MNHNS and CDR2 SASEGT. CDR3 residues: CASSADGLNQPQHF. CDR3 nucleotides: TGTGCCAGCAGTGCCGACGGACTCAATCAGCCCCAGCATTTT.

The CDR3 DNA is TGCGCCAGCAGCCAAGCTCTTGACAGGGGGTACACTGAAGCTTTCTTT. Translating gives CASSQALDRGYTEAFF. The chain joins TRBV4-1 to TRBJ1-1; TRBD1 agrees at 9 bases. This CDR3 region has 16 residues. V was clipped by 1 base and J by 3 bases; unmatched bases: 6. CDR1 is MGHRA and CDR2 is YSYEKL in the germline V gene.